This T cell receptor (beta chain) was profiled in a study of blood T cell repertoires in COVID-19. Study-wide background: From the United States, Italy and Spain came samples of acute and convalescent COVID-19.

Original data processing: Reference gene primer amplification yielded estimated nucleated cell counts. Method: immunoSEQ multiplex PCR; TCRdb's copy keeps in-frame clones and lacks some. D and trimming were read from the DNA, whereas the V and J calls and clone size are those reported in that table. The table has 150,000 to 200,000 clones, around 80% seen once. This CDR3 region has 13 residues. CDR1 and CDR2 from the germline V gene are SGDLS and YYNGEE. After removal of 4 bases from V and 7 bases from J, the junction contained 5 bases not matched to a gene. This sequence originates from a woman aged 80 or older with COVID-19, enrolled during active disease. The sample comprised peripheral blood. The rearrangement links TRBV9 to TRBJ2-5, with 9 bases identical to TRBD1. Written as DNA, the CDR3 is TGTGCCAGCAGCCCGGGACAGGGCGGGACCCAGTACTTC. It codes for CASSPGQGGTQYF.